The 28 T cell receptor beta chains below were found in one sample sequenced in a study of metastatic and nonmetastatic thyroid tumors. TCRdb reassembled clones from the PCR reads with MiXCR. Among roughly 46,000 clones listed, approximately 26% were seen once. There were no patients who had received any treatment before thyroid surgery. The specimen sequenced was blood. All receptors come from a male donor with papillary thyroid cancer or a benign thyroid nodule (not recorded which). Some clones in this sample may be carry-over from other donors' samples.

This clone was found many times. The chain employs TRBV24-1 and TRBJ1-2; TRBD1 matches at 11 bases. The germline gives CDR1 KGHDR, CDR2 SFDVKD. The CDR3 sequence is 13 residues long. V lost 5 bases and J lost 8; bases outside the gene matches: 3. CDR3 region: CATSGTGGLGYTF. The CDR3, as DNA: TGTGCCACCAGTGGGACAGGGGGCTTGGGCTACACCTTC.

This clone was detected many times. The V gene is TRBV7-2, the J gene TRBJ2-7; TRBD2 is a possible D gene (5 bases). The CDR3 contains 15 residues. The V gene lost 5 bases and the J gene lost 2 bases, with 16 bases spanning the gap. The germline CDR1 and CDR2 sequences are SGHTA and FQGNSA. Here the CDR3 DNA reads TGTGCCAGCAGCACCGGCCTAGCTTATACCTACGAGCAGTACTTC. Protein product: CASSTGLAYTYEQYF.

Comment on this clone: At one of its ends the junction is not consistent with the germline gene, which may arise from a read error. The V and J genes are TRBV7-9 and TRBJ1-2; D remains ambiguous. Germline V gene lookup returns CDR1 SEHNR and CDR2 FQNEAQ (reference sequence). The length of the CDR3 is 13 residues. CDR3 protein: CASSLGTDYCYTF. As DNA, the CDR3 is TGTGCCAGCAGCTTAGGCACGGACTATTGCTACACCTTC.

This clone was seen many times. The rearrangement links TRBV5-6 to TRBJ2-1; D gene uncertain. Per germline, CDR1 SGHDT and CDR2 YYEEEE. V dropped 1 base and J dropped 4 bases, with 6 bases sitting between them. The CDR3 length is 13 residues. CDR3: CASSLKTYNEQFF. The CDR3 DNA reads TGTGCCAGCAGCTTGAAGACTTACAATGAGCAGTTCTTC.

The chain carries TRBV5-1 and TRBJ2-1; perhaps TRBD1 as D (5 bases). Trimming stripped 4 bases from V and 3 bases from J, with 23 bases between. The germline V gene encodes CDR1 SGHRS and CDR2 YFSETQ. This CDR3 has 18 residues. The CDR3 sequence: CASSTGPGQGLGYNEQFF. CDR3 coding DNA: TGCGCCAGCAGCACCGGTCCGGGCCAGGGTTTGGGCTACAATGAGCAGTTCTTC.

The table lists this clone with many counts. V and J are TRBV5-1 and TRBJ2-1, with D tentatively TRBD1 or TRBD2 (6 bases each). The CDR3 spans 16 residues. Germline CDR1 reads SGHRS; CDR2 reads YFSETQ. The V gene lost 0 bases and the J gene lost 0 bases, with 10 bases spanning the gap. The DNA for the CDR3 is TGCGCCAGCAGCTTGGCCGGAGGGGGCTCCTACAATGAGCAGTTCTTC. This translates into CASSLAGGGSYNEQFF.

This clone was found once. The chain has TRBV11-2 and TRBJ2-1, with D possibly matching TRBD1 (6 bases). V gave up 1 base and J gave up 4 bases, with 8 bases separating them. CDR3 length equals 14 residues. Germline loops: CDR1 SGHAT, CDR2 FQNNGV. The CDR3, as DNA: TGTGCCAGCAGCTTAGGGACAGCTTACAATGAGCAGTTCTTC. Translation gives CASSLGTAYNEQFF.

Many counts were recorded for this clone. V usage is TRBV20-1 and J usage is TRBJ2-1; 8 bases align to TRBD1. CDR3 length: 13 residues. Germline CDR1 DFQATT, CDR2 SNEGSKA (reference sequence). Trimming removed 6 bases from V and 7 bases from J; junction bases left unmatched: 8. The CDR3 here is CSARTGFGNEQFF. The CDR3 DNA sequence: TGCAGTGCAAGGACAGGGTTTGGGAATGAGCAGTTCTTC.

This clone has ten or more counts. V and J are TRBV20-1 and TRBJ2-7, with D maybe TRBD1 (5 bases). Germline loops: CDR1 DFQATT, CDR2 SNEGSKA (reference sequence). This CDR3 has 13 amino acids. Trimming took 5 bases from V and 6 from J, leaving 17 bases between them. The CDR3 loop reads CSARLIQGGEQYF. The CDR3 DNA reads as TGCAGTGCTCGCCTAATCCAGGGTGGCGAGCAGTACTTC.

This rearrangement joins TRBV5-5 to TRBJ2-1; D not resolved. The CDR3 runs 15 residues. Germline V gene sequence: CDR1 SGHKS, CDR2 YYEKEE (reference sequence). Trimming took off 0 bases at V and 3 bases at J, with 10 bases between the two ends. CDR3 residues: CASSLDLGYYNEQFF. In nucleotides, the CDR3 is TGTGCCAGCAGCTTGGATCTAGGATACTACAATGAGCAGTTCTTC. Full variable domain (remainder filled in from reference TRBV5-5 and TRBJ2-1): DAGVTQSPTHLIKTRGQQVTLRCSPISGHKSVSWYQQVLGQGPQFIFQYYEKEERGRGNFPDRFSARQFPNYSSELNVNALLLGDSALYLCASSLDLGYYNEQFFGPGTRLTVL.

This clone has ten or more counts. The chain employs TRBV11-1 and TRBJ1-2; TRBD1 matches at 7 bases. Germline lookup yields CDR1 SGHAT and CDR2 FQDESV (reference sequence). The CDR3 covers 16 residues. With V trimmed by 0 bases and J by 4 bases, 8 bases remained unmatched. The CDR3 loop is CASSLAHRGGPYGYTF. The CDR3, as DNA: TGTGCCAGCAGCTTAGCGCATAGAGGGGGCCCCTATGGCTACACCTTC.

This clone was observed many times. V is TRBV9 and J is TRBJ2-2; 9 bases are shared with TRBD1. The ends lost 3 bases at V and 8 bases at J; junction bases unmatched: 14. Germline values: CDR1 SGDLS, CDR2 YYNGEE. The CDR3 is made up of 17 amino acids. The CDR3: CASSAHSGQGKTGELFF. The CDR3 DNA reads as TGTGCCAGCAGCGCCCACTCCGGACAGGGGAAGACGGGGGAGCTGTTTTTT.

The chain combines TRBV2 with TRBJ1-2; 7 bases are a match to TRBD1. Unmatched junction bases numbered 5, after V lost 0 bases and J lost 7 bases. Germline CDR1 SNHLY, CDR2 FYNNEI. This CDR3 contains 14 residues. The CDR3 loop reads CASSEAGRGAGYTF. As DNA, the CDR3 is TGTGCCAGCAGTGAAGCGGGCAGGGGGGCTGGCTACACCTTC.

The sample holds many counts of this clone. The chain combines TRBV7-2 with TRBJ2-3; 9 positions agree with TRBD2. J gave up 2 bases and V 3 bases, and 3 bases lay outside the gene matches. There are 15 residues in the CDR3. CDR1 and CDR2 from the germline V gene are SGHTA and FQGNSA. The CDR3 region is CASSFSGSTTDTQYF. The CDR3 bases are TGTGCCAGCAGCTTTAGCGGGAGTACCACAGATACGCAGTATTTT. The entire variable domain, with the rest obtained from reference TRBV7-2 and TRBJ2-3, is as follows: GAGVSQSPSNKVTEKGKDVELRCDPISGHTALYWYRQSLGQGLEFLIYFQGNSAPDKSGLPSDRFSAERTGGSVSTLTIQRTQQEDSAVYLCASSFSGSTTDTQYFGPGTRLTVL.

This clone was detected a few times. The J gene is TRBJ2-1, the V gene TRBV6-2 or TRBV6-3, with D tentatively TRBD2 (5 bases). V was clipped by 4 bases and J by 7 bases, with 14 bases between them. This CDR3 spans 14 amino acids. The V gene's germline CDR1 is MNHEY and CDR2 SVGEGT. The CDR3 loop is CASSSRAQRNEQFF. The CDR3 DNA follows: TGTGCCAGCAGTTCCCGGGCCCAGCGGAATGAGCAGTTCTTC.

The DNA of the CDR3 is TGTGCCAGCAGCGCAAAAGGGTTTGAAAATGGCTACACCTTC. This sequence encodes CASSAKGFENGYTF. The gene calls are TRBV7-9 and TRBJ1-2; D gene ambiguous. Trimming took 5 bases from V and 6 from J, leaving 16 bases between them. There are 14 residues in the CDR3. Germline V CDR1 and CDR2: SEHNR, FQNEAQ (reference sequence).

This clone has a handful of counts. CDR3 DNA sequence: TGTGCCAGCAGTTACAATCCGGGTGTCGAGCAGTACTTC. It encodes CASSYNPGVEQYF. The chain has TRBV6-2 or TRBV6-3 and TRBJ2-7; D unclear. Germline V gene data show CDR1 as MNHEY and CDR2 as SVGEGT. V was pared by 2 bases and J by 6 bases, with 11 bases between. The CDR3 extends over 13 amino acids.

This clone was observed at least ten times. Other nucleotide sequences in the sample specify the same CDR3. The V call is TRBV27, the J call TRBJ2-1, with 8 nucleotides matching TRBD2. From germline, CDR1 is MNHEY and CDR2 SMNVEV (reference sequence). Losses at the gene ends were 3 bases for V and 4 bases for J; bases not matched to a gene: 5. CDR3 length: 15 amino acids. CDR3 protein: CASSFGLAGYNEQFF. The CDR3 nucleotides read TGTGCCAGCAGTTTTGGTCTAGCGGGTTACAATGAGCAGTTCTTC.

This clone was found many times. The chain recombines TRBV20-1 with TRBJ2-7, with 9 bases that match TRBD1. Trimming took 8 bases from V and 4 from J; bases not matched to a gene: 9. Germline lookup yields CDR1 DFQATT and CDR2 SNEGSKA (reference sequence). The CDR3 runs 13 residues. The DNA of the CDR3 is TGCAGTTGTCTGGGACAGGGCGATTACGAGCAGTACTTC. Protein: CSCLGQGDYEQYF.

This clone turned up a few times. The chain couples TRBV10-3 to TRBJ1-5; D unclear. The CDR3 sequence is 13 residues long. V was pared by 0 bases and J by 4 bases, with 4 bases between. Germline V gene sequence: CDR1 ENHRY, CDR2 SYGVKD. The CDR3 DNA reads TGTGCCATCAGTGAGTCGAAAAATCAGCCCCAGCATTTT. Protein: CAISESKNQPQHF.

This clone was observed at least ten times. V is TRBV20-1 and J is TRBJ1-3, with D maybe TRBD1 (6 bases). The CDR3 sequence is 14 residues long. Germline-derived CDR1 and CDR2 are DFQATT and SNEGSKA (reference sequence). The germline V and J ends were trimmed by 5 bases and 0 bases, with 11 bases remaining between them. The DNA of the CDR3 is TGCAGTGCTGCAGGGGTCCCCTCTGGAAACACCATATATTTT. Translated: CSAAGVPSGNTIYF.

Many counts were recorded for this clone. The CDR3 protein is CASSTNGLAGGSETQYF. CDR3 in DNA: TGTGCCAGTAGTACAAATGGACTAGCGGGAGGGTCAGAGACCCAGTACTTC. The chain links TRBV19 to TRBJ2-5; 15 bases are shared with TRBD2. Germline V CDR1 and CDR2: LNHDA, SQIVND (reference sequence). After removal of 4 bases from V and 4 bases from J, the junction contained 7 bases not matched to a gene. This CDR3 region has 17 residues.

This clone was counted ten times or more. The rearrangement uses TRBV6-1 and TRBJ2-5; 8 bases align to TRBD2. The CDR3 contains 14 residues. Germline V lookup: CDR1 MNHNS, CDR2 SASEGT. The ends lost 7 bases at V and 4 bases at J; junction bases unmatched: 8. As DNA, the CDR3 is TGTGCCAGCACCAAGCCGGGGGGGGGAGAGACCCAGTACTTC. Translation: CASTKPGGGETQYF.

The chain recombines TRBV5-1 with TRBJ1-1; D perhaps matches TRBD1 (6 bases). The V end lost 0 bases, the J end lost 4 bases, and 10 bases lay between the germline ends. Germline loops: CDR1 SGHRS, CDR2 YFSETQ. This CDR3 spans 14 amino acids. The CDR3 protein is CASSLDTGLTEAFF. The CDR3 DNA follows: TGCGCCAGCAGCTTGGATACAGGGCTCACTGAAGCTTTCTTT.

This clone was detected ten times or more. V and J are TRBV20-1 and TRBJ2-3, with D perhaps assigned TRBD1 or TRBD2 (5 bases each). The V gene lost 1 base and the J gene lost 5 bases, with 13 bases spanning the gap. The CDR3 has 14 residues. Looked up from germline, CDR1 is DFQATT and CDR2 is SNEGSKA (reference sequence). Written as DNA, the CDR3 is TGCAGTGCTAGAGTGGGGGTTGGGGAAGATACGCAGTATTTT. This gives the protein CSARVGVGEDTQYF.

This clone was recorded a few times. The V gene is TRBV6-4, the J gene TRBJ2-1; 12 bases align to TRBD2. The CDR3 has 15 amino acids. With V trimmed by 6 bases and J by 5 bases, 5 bases remained unmatched. Germline values: CDR1 MRHNA, CDR2 SNTAGT. CDR3 in amino acids: CASRRTSGDNNEQFF. CDR3 nucleotide sequence: TGTGCCAGCAGGAGGACTAGCGGGGACAACAATGAGCAGTTCTTC.

This clone has a count of ten or more. The chain uses TRBV6-4 and TRBJ1-5; TRBD1 agrees at 7 bases. CDR3 length equals 14 residues. Germline lookup yields CDR1 MRHNA and CDR2 SNTAGT. V lost 6 bases to trimming and J lost 4 bases; unmatched junction nucleotides: 6. This CDR3 is CASRDRHWNQPQHF. The CDR3 DNA reads TGTGCCAGCAGGGACAGGCACTGGAATCAGCCCCAGCATTTT.

The J gene is TRBJ2-2, the V gene TRBV7-2, with TRBD1 matching 8 bases. CDR3 size: 15 residues. Germline loops: CDR1 SGHTA, CDR2 FQGNSA. The V and J ends lost 3 bases and 3 bases, in that order; junction bases with no gene match: 3. The CDR3 nucleotides are TGTGCCAGCAGCTTGACAGGGGATGACACCGGGGAGCTGTTTTTT. It encodes CASSLTGDDTGELFF. Supplemented by reference TRBV7-2 and TRBJ2-2, the full variable domain reads GAGVSQSPSNKVTEKGKDVELRCDPISGHTALYWYRQSLGQGLEFLIYFQGNSAPDKSGLPSDRFSAERTGGSVSTLTIQRTQQEDSAVYLCASSLTGDDTGELFFGEGSRLTVL.